The clone carrying this T cell receptor (beta chain) was counted a single time. Its antigen remains unknown. Germline V gene sequence: CDR1 LNHNV, CDR2 YYDKDF (reference sequence). The CDR3 length is 15 residues. V was shortened by 5 bases and J by 2 bases, with 13 bases between the two germline ends. This specimen belongs to a study of T cell responses to AZD1222 COVID-19 vaccine. Here immunoSEQ multiplex PCR was the method, and the copy in TCRdb shows in-frame clones only, minus some. The sample records 100,000 to 120,000 clones, 88% being singletons. Points from the study as a whole: Among vaccine-associated CD4 TCRs, coverage spanned spike, with dominance at 160-218 and 743-854. White British donors predominated, females outnumbered males, and clonal diversity was possibly underestimated.

The input for sequencing was peripheral blood, taken on day 0 of AZD1222 vaccination. The chain is built from TRBV15 and TRBJ1-5, with a weak D call TRBD1 (6 bases). The clonotype was recovered from an adult in good health. The CDR3 bases are TGTGCCACCAGCGCCCACAGGGCAGGCAATCAGCCCCAGCATTTT. Translated: CATSAHRAGNQPQHF.